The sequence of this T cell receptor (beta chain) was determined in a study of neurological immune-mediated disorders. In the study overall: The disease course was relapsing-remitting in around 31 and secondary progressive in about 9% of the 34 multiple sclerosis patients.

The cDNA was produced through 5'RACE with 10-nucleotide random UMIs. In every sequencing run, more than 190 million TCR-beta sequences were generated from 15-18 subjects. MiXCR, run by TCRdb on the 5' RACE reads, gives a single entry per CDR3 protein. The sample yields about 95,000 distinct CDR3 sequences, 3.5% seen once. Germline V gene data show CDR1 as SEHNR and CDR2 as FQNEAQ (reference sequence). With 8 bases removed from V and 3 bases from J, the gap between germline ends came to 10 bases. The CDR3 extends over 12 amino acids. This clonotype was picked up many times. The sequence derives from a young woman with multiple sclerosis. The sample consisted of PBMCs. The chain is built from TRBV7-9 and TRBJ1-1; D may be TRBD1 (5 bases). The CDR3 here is CASAQGHTEAFF. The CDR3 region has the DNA TGTGCCAGCGCCCAGGGTCACACTGAAGCTTTCTTT.